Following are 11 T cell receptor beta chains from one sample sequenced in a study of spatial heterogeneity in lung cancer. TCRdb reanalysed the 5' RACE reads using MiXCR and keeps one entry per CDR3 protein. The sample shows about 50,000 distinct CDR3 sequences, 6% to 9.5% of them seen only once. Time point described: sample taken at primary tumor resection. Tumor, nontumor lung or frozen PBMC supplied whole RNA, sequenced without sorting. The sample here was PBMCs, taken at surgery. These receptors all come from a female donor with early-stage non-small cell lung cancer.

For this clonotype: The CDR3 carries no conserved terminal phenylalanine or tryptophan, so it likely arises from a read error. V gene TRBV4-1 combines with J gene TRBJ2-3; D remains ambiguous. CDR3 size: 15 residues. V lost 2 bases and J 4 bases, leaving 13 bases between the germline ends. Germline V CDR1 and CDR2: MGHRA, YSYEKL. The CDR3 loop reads CASSQNPGISDTQYL. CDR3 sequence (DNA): TGCGCCAGCAGCCAAAACCCTGGGATCTCAGATACGCAGTATTTA.

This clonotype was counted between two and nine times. CDR3 in amino acids: CASSSPAAGQYF. For the CDR3, the DNA is TGTGCCAGCAGCTCACCCGCTGCGGGGCAGTACTTC. This chain uses TRBV7-9 with TRBJ2-7, with D maybe TRBD2 (5 bases). The CDR3 totals 12 residues. Germline V CDR1 and CDR2: SEHNR, FQNEAQ (reference sequence). Between the trimmed V and J ends, which lost 4 bases and 9 bases, there was a span of 13 bases.

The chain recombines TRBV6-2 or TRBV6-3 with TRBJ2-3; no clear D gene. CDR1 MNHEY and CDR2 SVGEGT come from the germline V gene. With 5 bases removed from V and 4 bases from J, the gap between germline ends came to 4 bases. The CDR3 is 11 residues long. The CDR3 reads CASSRSDTQYF. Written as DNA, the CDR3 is TGTGCCAGCAGTAGGTCAGATACGCAGTATTTT.

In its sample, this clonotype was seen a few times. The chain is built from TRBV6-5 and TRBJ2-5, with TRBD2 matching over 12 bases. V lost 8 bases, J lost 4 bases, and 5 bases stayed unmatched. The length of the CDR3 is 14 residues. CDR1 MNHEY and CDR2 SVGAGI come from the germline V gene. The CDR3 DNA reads TGTGCCAGCGCTAGCGGGGGGGCCGGAGAGACCCAGTACTTC. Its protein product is CASASGGAGETQYF.

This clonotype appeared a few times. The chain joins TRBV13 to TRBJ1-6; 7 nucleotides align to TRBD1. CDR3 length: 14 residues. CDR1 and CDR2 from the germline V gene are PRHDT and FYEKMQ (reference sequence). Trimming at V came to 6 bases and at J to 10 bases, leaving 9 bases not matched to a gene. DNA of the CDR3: TGTGCCAGCAGTCAGACAGGGTTTGAGTCACCCCTCCACTTT. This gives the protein CASSQTGFESPLHF. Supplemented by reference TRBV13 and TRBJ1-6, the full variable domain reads AAGVIQSPRHLIKEKRETATLKCYPIPRHDTVYWYQQGPGQDPQFLISFYEKMQSDKGSIPDRFSAQQFSDYHSELNMSSLELGDSALYFCASSQTGFESPLHFGNGTRLTVT.

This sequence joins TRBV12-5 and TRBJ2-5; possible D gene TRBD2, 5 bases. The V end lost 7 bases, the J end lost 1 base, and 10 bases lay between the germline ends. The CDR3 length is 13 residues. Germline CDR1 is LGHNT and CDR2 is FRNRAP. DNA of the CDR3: TGTGCTAGTGCCTCGGGGTTCCAAGAGACCCAGTACTTC. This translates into CASASGFQETQYF.

In DNA, the CDR3 is TGTGCCAGCAGCCCCCAGGGCACTTACGAGCAGTACTTC. It is translated as CASSPQGTYEQYF. The chain recombines TRBV21-1 with TRBJ2-7; no check of the table's D call, TRBD2, against the DNA was made. TRBV21-1 is annotated as a pseudogene. This CDR3 is 13 amino acids long.

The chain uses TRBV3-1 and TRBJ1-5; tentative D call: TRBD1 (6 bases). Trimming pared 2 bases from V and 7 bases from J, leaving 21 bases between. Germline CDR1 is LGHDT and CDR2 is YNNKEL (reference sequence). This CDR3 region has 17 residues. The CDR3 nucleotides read TGTGCCAGCAGCCAATTGCCCCCGGCACAGGGAGCGCAGCCCCAGCATTTT. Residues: CASSQLPPAQGAQPQHF.

CDR3 in amino acids: CASRFKGRQYF. CDR3 in DNA: TGTGCCAGCAGATTTAAGGGACGTCAGTACTTC. The chain combines TRBV2 with TRBJ2-5; D may correspond to TRBD1 or TRBD2 (5 bases each). Germline V gene lookup returns CDR1 SNHLY and CDR2 FYNNEI. Trimming took 6 bases from V and 11 from J, leaving 13 bases between them. The CDR3 length is 11 residues.

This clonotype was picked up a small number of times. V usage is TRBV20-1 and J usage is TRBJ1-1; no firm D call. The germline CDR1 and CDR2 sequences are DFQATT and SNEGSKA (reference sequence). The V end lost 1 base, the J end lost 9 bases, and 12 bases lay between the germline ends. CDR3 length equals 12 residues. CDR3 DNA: TGCAGTGCTAGAGGGGATGTACTTAAAGCTTTCTTT. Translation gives CSARGDVLKAFF.

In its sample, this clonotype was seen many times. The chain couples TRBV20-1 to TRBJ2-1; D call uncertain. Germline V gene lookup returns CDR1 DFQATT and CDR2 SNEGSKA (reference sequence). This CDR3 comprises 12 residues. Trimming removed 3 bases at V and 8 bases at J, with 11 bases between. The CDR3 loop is CSARRRMDEQFF. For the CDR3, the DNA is TGCAGTGCTAGGCGCAGGATGGATGAGCAGTTCTTC.